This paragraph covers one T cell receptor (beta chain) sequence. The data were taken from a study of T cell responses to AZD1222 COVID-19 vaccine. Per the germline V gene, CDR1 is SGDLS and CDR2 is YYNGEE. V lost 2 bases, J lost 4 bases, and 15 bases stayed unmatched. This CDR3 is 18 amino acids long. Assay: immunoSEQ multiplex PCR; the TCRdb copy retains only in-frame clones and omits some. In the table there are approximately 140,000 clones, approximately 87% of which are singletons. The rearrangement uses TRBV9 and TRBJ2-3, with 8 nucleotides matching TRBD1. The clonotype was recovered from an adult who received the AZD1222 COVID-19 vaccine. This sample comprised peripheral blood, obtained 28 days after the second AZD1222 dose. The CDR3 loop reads CASSVSGSGTGWPDTQYF. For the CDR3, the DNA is TGTGCCAGCAGCGTTTCGGGCTCCGGGACAGGTTGGCCAGATACGCAGTATTTT.